This T cell receptor beta chain was found in a study of cytomegalovirus exposure and HLA in healthy donors. With respect to this clone: Its antigen is undetermined.

The study did not record CMV serostatus for this donor. Findings and caveats of the study: In vitro data verified a few CMV-associated chains as specific for CMV antigens. Among CMV-associated TCR beta chains, most appeared HLA-restricted in a later analysis.

The PCR ran on 60 Vbeta and 13 Jbeta primers. Sequenced by immunoSEQ multiplex PCR; TCRdb stores in-frame clones only, minus some. The table includes approximately 160,000 clones, over 80% detected once. This CDR3 is built from 11 residues. The chain links TRBV7-5 to TRBJ1-6; the table gives TRBD1 as D, unverified against the DNA. TRBV7-5 is a recognized pseudogene. This receptor was taken from a human donor in good health. Input material: PBMCs. CDR3 in amino acids: CARSPNSPLHF. CDR3 nucleotide sequence: TGTGCCAGAAGCCCAAATTCACCCCTCCACTTT.